Listed below are T cell receptor beta chains from one sample, sequenced in a study of blood T cell repertoires in COVID-19. TCRdb's table, derived via immunoSEQ multiplex PCR, lists solely in-frame clones and lacks some. Among roughly 76,000 clones listed, 85% to 90% were seen once. What was sequenced was peripheral blood. Receptors originate from a man aged 65-85 years with active or convalescent COVID-19. The CDR3 runs from the conserved cysteine through the conserved F or W. The D gene is left open where the match is weak. Size is stated for part of the rows, as once, few or many counts, or as a class when the clone is expanded.

clone_size,d_call,v_call,j_call,cdr3_nt,cdr3_aa
.,TRBD1,TRBV5-4,TRBJ2-7,TGTGCCAGCAGCACCAACGGACAGGGTGCCTACGAGCAGTACTTC,CASSTNGQGAYEQYF
.,TRBD1,TRBV9,TRBJ1-6,TGTGCCAGCAGCGGCTCACCGGGACAGGGAACTAATTCACCCCTCCACTTT,CASSGSPGQGTNSPLHF
.,.,TRBV6-5,TRBJ1-5,TGTGCCAGCAGGGGGACAAATTCGAATCAGCCCCAGCATTTT,CASRGTNSNQPQHF
.,TRBD2,TRBV4-1,TRBJ2-1,TGCGCCAGCAGCCAAGCCCCACTAGCGAAATACAATGAGCAGTTCTTC,CASSQAPLAKYNEQFF
.,.,TRBV2,TRBJ1-1,TGTGCCAGCAGTATTAGGCAGGAGAACACTGAAGCTTTCTTT,CASSIRQENTEAFF
.,.,TRBV2,TRBJ1-5,TGTGCCAGCAGTCCACAGGGATTGAGCAATCAGCCCCAGCATTTT,CASSPQGLSNQPQHF
.,TRBD1,TRBV5-1,TRBJ2-5,TGCGCCAGCAGCCCTGGGGACAGGGGGCAGGAGACCCAGTACTTC,CASSPGDRGQETQYF
.,.,TRBV9,TRBJ2-5,TGTGCCAGCAGCGTAGTGGTTGGCGGAGGTCAAGAGACCCAGTACTTC,CASSVVVGGGQETQYF
.,.,TRBV18,TRBJ1-4,TGTGCCAGCTCACCAAATCAACACCTTAGCGAACTGTTTTTT,CASSPNQHLSELFF
.,.,TRBV2,TRBJ2-3,TGTGCCAGCGTCGCCTCACCGGGAGCGGCCTATACGCAGTATTTT,CASVASPGAAYTQYF
.,TRBD2,TRBV6-4,TRBJ2-1,TGTGCCAGCAGACAGGGACTAGCGGGAGATGAGCAGTTCTTC,CASRQGLAGDEQFF
once,TRBD1,TRBV6-6,TRBJ2-1,TGTGCCAGCAGTTTCCCCGGGACAGGCTACAATGAGCAGTTCTTC,CASSFPGTGYNEQFF
.,TRBD2,TRBV5-6,TRBJ2-7,TGTGCCAGCAGCGGGGGGATTGGTCTAGCGGGGATTACGCGGGCCGAGCAGTACTTC,CASSGGIGLAGITRAEQYF
.,.,TRBV6-2/TRBV6-3,TRBJ1-6,TGTGCCAGCAGTTACCTGGGACTGGGGAATTCACCCCTCCACTTT,CASSYLGLGNSPLHF
.,TRBD2,TRBV5-1,TRBJ2-1,TGCGCCAGCAGCGGTCTAGCGGGACGAAATGAGCAGTTCTTC,CASSGLAGRNEQFF
.,.,TRBV20-1,TRBJ1-5,TGCAGTGCTAGTCGAGGATCCTCTCCCCAGCCCCAGCATTTT,CSASRGSSPQPQHF
.,TRBD1,TRBV28,TRBJ2-5,TGTGCCATCACTATGACGGACAGGGGAGAGACCCAGTACTTC,CAITMTDRGETQYF
many,TRBD1,TRBV3-1/TRBV3-2,TRBJ1-1,TGTGCCAGCAGCCAAGATTTTTCGACAGGGGGAAAGACTGAAGCTTTCTTT,CASSQDFSTGGKTEAFF
.,TRBD1,TRBV3-1/TRBV3-2,TRBJ1-6,TGTGCCAGCAGCCAAGGGGACAGGGGATATAATTCACCCCTCCACTTT,CASSQGDRGYNSPLHF
.,TRBD1,TRBV3-1/TRBV3-2,TRBJ1-6,TGTGCCAGCAGTCCGACAGGGAGTAGGTCACCCCTCCACTTT,CASSPTGSRSPLHF
.,TRBD2,TRBV7-2,TRBJ2-2,TGTGCCAGCAGCTTAGTCGGTCTAGCGGGTAACACCGGGGAGCTGTTTTTT,CASSLVGLAGNTGELFF
.,TRBD2,TRBV24-1,TRBJ2-2,TGTGCCACCAGCCGCCCGAGCGGGGCGAACACCGGGGAGCTGTTTTTT,CATSRPSGANTGELFF